A single sample is the source of the 20 T cell receptor beta chains below, sequenced in a study of blood T cell repertoires in COVID-19. Here immunoSEQ multiplex PCR was the method, and the copy in TCRdb shows in-frame clones only, minus some. The sample yields about 23,000 clones, about nine tenths seen once. The material sequenced was peripheral blood. Source of these receptors: a woman older than 75 with acute or convalescent COVID-19.

This chain joins TRBV25-1 and TRBJ2-2; D uncertain. The CDR3 runs to 14 residues. CDR1 and CDR2 from the germline V gene are MGHDK and SYGVNS. Trimming removed 4 bases at V and 1 base at J, with 7 bases between. CDR3: CASSVTENTGELFF. The CDR3 DNA sequence: TGTGCCAGCAGTGTTACAGAGAACACCGGGGAGCTGTTTTTT. Together with reference TRBV25-1 and TRBJ2-2, the CDR3 gives the full variable domain: EADIYQTPRYLVIGTGKKITLECSQTMGHDKMYWYQQDPGMELHLIHYSYGVNSTEKGDLSSESTVSRIRTEHFPLTLESARPSHTSQYLCASSVTENTGELFFGEGSRLTVL.

The V gene is TRBV6-6, the J gene TRBJ2-1; 12 bases agree with TRBD2. CDR1 is MNHNY, CDR2 SVGAGI, per germline (reference sequence). The CDR3 covers 14 residues. Trimming at V came to 6 bases and at J to 5 bases, leaving 2 bases not matched to a gene. CDR3 nucleotides: TGTGCCAGCAGCAGGACTAGCGGGAACAATGAGCAGTTCTTC. Translating gives CASSRTSGNNEQFF.

The J gene is TRBJ2-7, the V gene TRBV4-3; 10 bases align to TRBD1. Germline trimming cut 4 bases from V and 3 bases from J; bases unmatched to any gene: 9. The CDR3 spans 16 residues. Germline V gene lookup returns CDR1 LGHNA and CDR2 YSLEER. The CDR3 spells CASSLTRQGALYEQYF. The CDR3 DNA follows: TGCGCCAGCAGCCTAACCCGACAGGGGGCCCTCTACGAGCAGTACTTC.

The rearrangement links TRBV5-1 to TRBJ1-1; no clear D gene. Germline-derived CDR1 and CDR2 are SGHRS and YFSETQ. The CDR3 is made up of 12 amino acids. The V gene lost 0 bases and the J gene lost 10 bases, with 10 bases spanning the gap. As DNA, the CDR3 is TGCGCCAGCAGCTTGGGAGGGTATGGAGCTTTCTTT. Translation gives CASSLGGYGAFF.

The V call is TRBV29-1, the J call TRBJ1-4; D is perhaps TRBD1 (5 bases). Germline assignment: CDR1 SQVTM and CDR2 ANQGSEA. The CDR3 length is 14 residues. Deletions cut 4 bases from V and 1 base from J, with 10 bases between. The CDR3 sequence is CSVAVGRTNEKLFF. The CDR3 DNA sequence: TGCAGCGTTGCCGTGGGGCGAACTAATGAAAAACTGTTTTTT.

The gene calls are TRBV18 and TRBJ2-1; 7 nucleotides match TRBD2. Per the germline V gene, CDR1 is KGHSH and CDR2 is LQKENI. The trim removed 6 bases at V and 15 bases at J, leaving 14 bases unmatched. The CDR3 contains 13 residues. This CDR3 is CASSPDLGGSLFF. CDR3 in DNA: TGTGCCAGCTCCCCTGACTTAGGCGGGAGCCTGTTCTTC.

This clone has just one count. The chain couples TRBV11-2 to TRBJ2-3, with unresolved D. Germline CDR1 SGHAT, CDR2 FQNNGV. The V and J ends lost 5 bases and 3 bases respectively, with 9 bases between them. The CDR3 runs 13 residues. In DNA form, the CDR3 reads TGTGCCAGCAGCCCCACTTCTACAGATACGCAGTATTTT. The encoded protein is CASSPTSTDTQYF.

This rearrangement joins TRBV6-1 to TRBJ2-7; D ambiguous. The germline gives CDR1 MNHNS, CDR2 SASEGT. Trimming cost V 1 base and J 1 base, with 11 bases left between them. The CDR3 spans 15 residues. The CDR3 loop reads CASSEGSSRSYEQYF. The CDR3 DNA sequence: TGTGCCAGCAGTGAAGGGTCCTCTAGGTCCTACGAGCAGTACTTC.

The CDR3 DNA follows: TGTGCCAGCAGTGAACTGCTCCGGGTGTGCGAGCAGTACTTC. Its translation: CASSELLRVCEQYF. This chain connects TRBV25-1 to TRBJ2-7, with D hard to call. Looked up from germline, CDR1 is MGHDK and CDR2 is SYGVNS. The CDR3 runs 14 residues. V lost 2 bases, J lost 6 bases, and 14 bases lay in between.

This rearrangement joins TRBV5-1 to TRBJ2-7; 7 bases map to TRBD1. This CDR3 is built from 14 residues. Germline lookup yields CDR1 SGHRS and CDR2 YFSETQ. V dropped 3 bases and J dropped 6; count of bases not matched to a gene: 9. The CDR3 DNA sequence: TGCGCCAGCAGCTCGCGTACAGGGGTAATCGAGCAGTACTTC. Translated: CASSSRTGVIEQYF.

The chain has TRBV5-1 and TRBJ2-2, with a weak D call TRBD2 (6 bases). CDR3 size: 15 residues. The germline CDR1 and CDR2 sequences are SGHRS and YFSETQ. The ends were cut back, 4 bases at V and 0 bases at J, with 10 bases in the middle. CDR3 amino acids: CASSLAGTNTGELFF. CDR3 coding DNA: TGCGCCAGCAGCCTCGCGGGAACGAACACCGGGGAGCTGTTTTTT. Based on the CDR3 plus reference TRBV5-1 and TRBJ2-2, the full variable domain is KAGVTQTPRYLIKTRGQQVTLSCSPISGHRSVSWYQQTPGQGLQFLFEYFSETQRNKGNFPGRFSGRQFSNSRSEMNVSTLELGDSALYLCASSLAGTNTGELFFGEGSRLTVL.

V is TRBV2 and J is TRBJ1-1; D possibly corresponds to TRBD1 (6 bases). This CDR3 is 13 amino acids long. Trimming removed 5 bases from V and 8 bases from J, with 15 bases in between. Germline V lookup: CDR1 SNHLY, CDR2 FYNNEI. CDR3 in amino acids: CASSPFTGMEAFF. The CDR3 DNA reads as TGTGCCAGCAGTCCTTTTACAGGGATGGAAGCTTTCTTT.

The genes are TRBV19 and TRBJ1-5; a possible D gene is TRBD1 (5 bases). The V gene's germline CDR1 is LNHDA and CDR2 SQIVND (reference sequence). The CDR3 totals 14 residues. Between the trimmed V and J ends, which lost 6 bases and 8 bases, there was a span of 17 bases. The CDR3 is CASSLGGKGKPQHF. CDR3 coding DNA: TGTGCCAGTAGCCTGGGGGGGAAGGGCAAGCCCCAGCATTTT.

V and J are TRBV6-1 and TRBJ1-1; 9 bases match TRBD1. CDR3 length: 14 residues. The V and J ends lost 5 bases and 3 bases, in that order; junction bases with no gene match: 4. CDR1 is MNHNS and CDR2 is SASEGT in the germline V gene. The CDR3: CASSPGQGDTEAFF. DNA of the CDR3: TGTGCCAGCAGTCCGGGACAGGGAGACACTGAAGCTTTCTTT.

The chain links TRBV4-3 to TRBJ2-1; possibly TRBD1 for D (6 bases). CDR3 length: 15 amino acids. CDR1 and CDR2 from the germline V gene are LGHNA and YSLEER. V lost 0 bases, J lost 8 bases, and 14 bases lay in between. CDR3 protein: CASSQDRGMSDEQFF. CDR3 sequence (DNA): TGCGCCAGCAGCCAAGATAGGGGGATGAGCGATGAGCAGTTCTTC.

The gene calls are TRBV9 and TRBJ2-1, with TRBD2 matching 9 bases. Germline CDR1 reads SGDLS; CDR2 reads YYNGEE. After removal of 2 bases from V and 3 bases from J, the junction contained 3 bases not matched to a gene. The CDR3 contains 15 residues. The CDR3 loop reads CASSVGTSSYNEQFF. The CDR3 DNA follows: TGTGCCAGCAGCGTCGGGACTAGCAGCTACAATGAGCAGTTCTTC.

This clone was counted a few times. The chain links TRBV7-8 to TRBJ1-5; D is possibly TRBD1 (5 bases). Germline loops: CDR1 SGHVS, CDR2 FQNEAQ. The CDR3 extends over 15 amino acids. V was pared by 5 bases and J by 2 bases, with 13 bases between. The CDR3 protein is CASSPGTRGNQPQHF. DNA of the CDR3: TGTGCCAGCAGCCCCGGGACTAGGGGCAATCAGCCCCAGCATTTT. Full variable domain (outside the CDR3, taken from reference TRBV7-8 and TRBJ1-5): GAGVSQSPRYKVAKRGQDVALRCDPISGHVSLFWYQQALGQGPEFLTYFQNEAQLDKSGLPSDRFFAERPEGSVSTLKIQRTQQEDSAVYLCASSPGTRGNQPQHFGDGTRLSIL.

The chain links TRBV6-2 or TRBV6-3 to TRBJ2-7, with TRBD2 matching 7 bases. Looked up from germline, CDR1 is MNHEY and CDR2 is SVGEGT. The length of the CDR3 is 17 residues. The trim removed 7 bases at V and 5 bases at J, leaving 20 bases unmatched. The CDR3 spells CASNPTVGRADWNEQYF. CDR3 in DNA: TGTGCCAGCAACCCAACGGTTGGGAGGGCCGATTGGAACGAGCAGTACTTC.

The rearrangement links TRBV6-5 to TRBJ1-5; 11 bases map to TRBD1. The V and J ends lost 6 bases and 6 bases, in that order; junction bases with no gene match: 4. Germline assignment: CDR1 MNHEY and CDR2 SVGAGI. This CDR3 is built from 14 residues. The CDR3: CASRRGTGGQPQHF. The CDR3 coding sequence is TGTGCCAGCAGAAGAGGGACAGGGGGTCAGCCCCAGCATTTT.

The gene calls are TRBV10-3 and TRBJ2-7, with D possibly matching TRBD2 (5 bases). V lost 4 bases and J lost 5, with 12 bases in between. The CDR3 loop spans 13 amino acids. Looked up from germline, CDR1 is ENHRY and CDR2 is SYGVKD. CDR3 sequence reads: CAISVSGINEQYF. The CDR3 DNA reads TGTGCCATCAGTGTTTCCGGGATCAACGAGCAGTACTTC.